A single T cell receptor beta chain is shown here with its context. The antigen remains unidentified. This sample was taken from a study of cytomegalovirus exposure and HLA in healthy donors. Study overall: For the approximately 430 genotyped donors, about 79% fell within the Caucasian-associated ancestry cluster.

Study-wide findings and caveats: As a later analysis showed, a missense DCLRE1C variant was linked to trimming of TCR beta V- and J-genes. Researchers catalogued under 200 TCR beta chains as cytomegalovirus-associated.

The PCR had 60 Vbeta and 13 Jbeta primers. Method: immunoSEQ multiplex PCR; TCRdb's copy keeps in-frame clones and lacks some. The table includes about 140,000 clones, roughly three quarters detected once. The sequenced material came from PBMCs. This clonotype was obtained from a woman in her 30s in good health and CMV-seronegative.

In DNA, the CDR3 is TGTGCCAGCAGCGTCGACAGGATCTCCGGGGAGCAGTACTTC. Translating it yields CASSVDRISGEQYF. This sequence joins TRBV9 and TRBJ2-7, with TRBD1 as a possible D gene (6 bases). Trimming removed 2 bases from V and 7 bases from J, with 16 bases in between. Germline V gene data show CDR1 as SGDLS and CDR2 as YYNGEE. The CDR3 extends over 14 amino acids.